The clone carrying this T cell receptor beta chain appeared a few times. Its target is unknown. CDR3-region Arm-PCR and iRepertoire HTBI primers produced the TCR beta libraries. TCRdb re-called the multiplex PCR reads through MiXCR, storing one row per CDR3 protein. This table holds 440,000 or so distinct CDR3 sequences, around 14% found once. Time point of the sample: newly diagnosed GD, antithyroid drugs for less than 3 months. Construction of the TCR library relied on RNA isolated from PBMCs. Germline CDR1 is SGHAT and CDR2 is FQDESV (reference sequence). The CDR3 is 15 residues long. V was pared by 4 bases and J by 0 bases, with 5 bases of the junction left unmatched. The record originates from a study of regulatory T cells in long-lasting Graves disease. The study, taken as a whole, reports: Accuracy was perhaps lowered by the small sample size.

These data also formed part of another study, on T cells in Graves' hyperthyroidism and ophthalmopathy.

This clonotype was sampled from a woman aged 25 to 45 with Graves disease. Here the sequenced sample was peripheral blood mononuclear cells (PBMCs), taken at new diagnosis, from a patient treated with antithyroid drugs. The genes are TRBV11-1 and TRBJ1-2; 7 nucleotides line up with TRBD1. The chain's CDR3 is CASSYRQGTNYGYTF. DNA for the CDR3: TGTGCCAGCAGCTACCGACAGGGTACTAACTATGGCTACACCTTC.